The clone carrying this T cell receptor (beta chain) appeared many times. Noted time point: blood at routine non-recurrence follow-up after resection. This sample stems from a study of spatial heterogeneity in lung cancer. Germline CDR1 and CDR2: ENHRY and SYGVKD. V dropped 8 bases and J dropped 4; count of bases not matched to a gene: 0. The CDR3 covers 12 residues. TCRdb passed the 5' RACE reads through MiXCR, listing each CDR3 protein once. The table lists under 150,000 distinct CDR3 sequences, about 10% of them singletons, with 24% in the top ten. The chain uses TRBV10-3 and TRBJ1-5; TRBD1 matches 9 bases. The specimen was PBMCs, collected at follow-up. This clonotype originated in a female donor with early-stage non-small cell lung cancer. In DNA form, the CDR3 reads TGTGCCATCGGGACAGGGAATCAGCCCCAGCATTTT. The encoded protein is CAIGTGNQPQHF.